This entry lists 28 T cell receptor beta chains sequenced from one sample in a study of blood T cell repertoires in COVID-19. Assay used: immunoSEQ multiplex PCR; TCRdb lists only in-frame clones, some missing. The table records approximately 210,000 clones, roughly nine tenths of them present only once. What was sequenced was PBMCs or T cells enriched from blood (not recorded which). All receptors come from a young woman who had recovered from COVID-19.

As for this clone: As the CDR3 is not closed by the conserved phenylalanine or tryptophan, this likely results from a read error. The DNA is omitted, as the CDR3 cannot be located on it reliably, and the CDR3 follows TCRdb's listing. This chain joins TRBV4-1 and TRBJ1-6. Germline V lookup: CDR1 MGHRA, CDR2 YSYEKL. The CDR3 contains 13 residues when both ends are counted. The CDR3 here is CASSQDPGGRILL.

The gene calls are TRBV6-5 and TRBJ1-2; D ambiguous. The V gene's germline CDR1 is MNHEY and CDR2 SVGAGI. The CDR3 is 15 amino acids. V lost 0 bases and J lost 2, with 10 bases in between. CDR3: CASSYSISGNYGYTF. The CDR3 DNA reads TGTGCCAGCAGTTACTCGATTTCGGGGAACTATGGCTACACCTTC.

J is TRBJ1-3 and V is TRBV18, with a weak D call TRBD1 (5 bases). Germline CDR1 reads KGHSH; CDR2 reads LQKENI. Trimming removed 6 bases from V and 0 bases from J, with 15 bases in between. The CDR3 consists of 16 residues. CDR3 coding DNA: TGTGCCAGCTCTCTAGGGACTTCCGACTCTGGAAACACCATATATTTT. Translation: CASSLGTSDSGNTIYF.

The V and J genes are TRBV2 and TRBJ1-2, with no clear D. In germline, CDR1 is SNHLY, CDR2 FYNNEI. This CDR3 comprises 13 residues. The V end lost 6 bases, the J end lost 0 bases, and 8 bases lay between the germline ends. CDR3 protein: CASRLTANYGYTF. CDR3 DNA sequence: TGTGCCAGCAGGTTAACAGCTAACTATGGCTACACCTTC.

CDR3 coding DNA: TGTGCCACCACCGGGCAGACTAAAGAGACCCAGTACTTC. Protein product: CATTGQTKETQYF. The genes are TRBV2 and TRBJ2-5; maybe TRBD2 (5 bases). Deletions cut 10 bases from V and 3 bases from J, with 15 bases between. Germline V lookup: CDR1 SNHLY, CDR2 FYNNEI. This CDR3 has 13 residues. Based on the CDR3 plus reference TRBV2 and TRBJ2-5, the full variable domain is EPEVTQTPSHQVTQMGQEVILRCVPISNHLYFYWYRQILGQKVEFLVSFYNNEISEKSEIFDDQFSVERPDGSNFTLKIRSTKLEDSAMYFCATTGQTKETQYFGPGTRLLVL.

The V and J genes are TRBV19 and TRBJ2-1; TRBD1 might be the D (6 bases). V was trimmed by 7 bases and J by 4 bases, leaving 8 bases between them. Germline CDR1 and CDR2: LNHDA and SQIVND (reference sequence). This CDR3 contains 12 residues. This chain's CDR3 is CASTGTYNEQFF. The CDR3 nucleotides are TGTGCCAGTACCGGGACATACAATGAGCAGTTCTTC.

CDR3 in amino acids: CASSWTGTGVGDTQYF. The DNA of the CDR3 is TGCGCCAGCAGCTGGACCGGGACAGGGGTTGGAGATACGCAGTATTTT. The chain employs TRBV5-1 and TRBJ2-3; 10 nucleotides line up with TRBD1. CDR1 is SGHRS, CDR2 YFSETQ, per germline. The CDR3 is 16 residues long. J was trimmed by 5 bases and V by 3 bases; bases with no gene match: 9.

This clone was recorded only once. J is TRBJ2-3 and V is TRBV7-9; the match to TRBD1 covers 8 bases. This CDR3 contains 14 residues. The germline V gene encodes CDR1 SEHNR and CDR2 FQNEAQ (reference sequence). V shed 11 bases and J 2 bases; nucleotides not matched to a gene: 9. The CDR3 region has the DNA TGTGCCGGGTGCAGGACAGGGATCACAGATACGCAGTATTTT. Translated: CAGCRTGITDTQYF.

The chain combines TRBV2 with TRBJ1-6, with D possibly matching TRBD1 (6 bases). Looked up from germline, CDR1 is SNHLY and CDR2 is FYNNEI. Trimming stripped 4 bases from V and 7 bases from J, with 17 bases between. The CDR3 runs to 16 residues. CDR3 nucleotide sequence: TGTGCCAGCAGTGCCCCCACAGGGAGAGGCAATTCACCCCTCCACTTT. Residues: CASSAPTGRGNSPLHF.

This clone appeared a single time. The chain carries TRBV19 and TRBJ1-2, with a tentative D call TRBD1 (5 bases). Looked up from germline, CDR1 is LNHDA and CDR2 is SQIVND (reference sequence). The CDR3 sequence is 15 residues long. Trimming pared 1 base from V and 3 bases from J, leaving 12 bases between. CDR3 amino acids: CASSIGGGSDYGYTF. DNA of the CDR3: TGTGCCAGTAGTATAGGTGGGGGGTCGGACTATGGCTACACCTTC.

The chain has TRBV9 and TRBJ2-2; TRBD1 matches 10 bases. Germline lookup yields CDR1 SGDLS and CDR2 YYNGEE. Trimming cost V 0 bases and J 8 bases; bases outside gene matches: 7. This CDR3 is built from 16 residues. The CDR3 protein is CASSVGDRGYSGELFF. The CDR3 region has the DNA TGTGCCAGCAGCGTAGGGGACAGGGGATACTCTGGGGAGCTGTTTTTT.

V usage is TRBV6-4 and J usage is TRBJ1-6; TRBD1 matches at 8 bases. The CDR3 is made up of 14 amino acids. Germline values: CDR1 MRHNA, CDR2 SNTAGT. The junction had 0 bases not matched to a gene; V was cut back by 3 bases and J by 5 bases. Written as DNA, the CDR3 is TGTGCCAGCAGTGAGGACAGGGATAATTCACCCCTCCACTTT. Translating gives CASSEDRDNSPLHF.

The chain combines TRBV5-1 with TRBJ1-2; unclear D gene. V dropped 0 bases and J dropped 4 bases, with 10 bases sitting between them. Germline CDR1 reads SGHRS; CDR2 reads YFSETQ. This CDR3 is 14 amino acids long. In DNA, the CDR3 is TGCGCCAGCAGCTTGGGTACCTCCGGCTATGGCTACACCTTC. The encoded protein is CASSLGTSGYGYTF.

DNA for the CDR3: TGTGCCAGCGCCTCGGAGGCCCGAGGCACTGAAGCTTTCTTT. Translation: CASASEARGTEAFF. The genes are TRBV2 and TRBJ1-1; D ambiguous. Per the germline V gene, CDR1 is SNHLY and CDR2 is FYNNEI. The CDR3 spans 14 residues. V shed 8 bases and J shed 4 bases, with 17 bases lying between them.

The chain uses TRBV18 and TRBJ1-2, with TRBD1 as a possible D gene (6 bases). This CDR3 region has 15 residues. The germline V gene encodes CDR1 KGHSH and CDR2 LQKENI. V dropped 3 bases and J dropped 4 bases, with 15 bases sitting between them. CDR3 in DNA: TGTGCCAGCTCACCGCCAGGGGATCCAATCTATGGCTACACCTTC. It codes for CASSPPGDPIYGYTF.

The CDR3 nucleotides are TGCGCCAGCAGCCAGCGGGACGCTGAGACCCAGTACTTC. Translation: CASSQRDAETQYF. This chain links TRBV4-1 with TRBJ2-5; tentative D call: TRBD2 (6 bases). Trimming stripped 3 bases from V and 5 bases from J, with 10 bases between. The germline CDR1 and CDR2 sequences are MGHRA and YSYEKL. The CDR3 is made up of 13 amino acids.

This chain links TRBV9 with TRBJ1-5; TRBD1 agrees at 8 bases. The CDR3 extends over 22 amino acids. Germline V CDR1 and CDR2: SGDLS, YYNGEE. Trimming removed 3 bases from V and 2 bases from J; junction bases left unmatched: 25. This chain's CDR3 is CASSARYPSDREMLLRNQPQHF. The CDR3 DNA reads as TGTGCCAGCAGCGCCCGATATCCGTCGGACAGGGAGATGCTTTTACGCAATCAGCCCCAGCATTTT.

This CDR3 reads CASSGGRYNEQFF. DNA of the CDR3: TGTGCCAGCAGTGGCGGCCGATACAATGAGCAGTTCTTC. V gene TRBV27 combines with J gene TRBJ2-1; D gene ambiguous. From germline, CDR1 is MNHEY and CDR2 SMNVEV (reference sequence). V was trimmed by 5 bases and J by 4 bases, leaving 9 bases between them. The CDR3 is 13 amino acids.

This chain uses TRBV5-1 with TRBJ1-1; 10 bases are a match to TRBD1. This CDR3 contains 14 residues. The V segment lost 0 bases and the J segment 6 bases; nucleotides outside the gene matches: 2. The germline V gene has CDR1 SGHRS and CDR2 YFSETQ. In DNA, the CDR3 is TGCGCCAGCAGCTTGGGACAGGGGGCGGCTGAAGCTTTCTTT. Protein product: CASSLGQGAAEAFF.

V gene TRBV18 combines with J gene TRBJ1-2, with 11 positions matching TRBD1. There are 16 residues in the CDR3. Germline assignment: CDR1 KGHSH and CDR2 LQKENI. The trim removed 2 bases at V and 7 bases at J, leaving 9 bases unmatched. For the CDR3, the DNA is TGTGCCAGCTCACCAATCACGCGGGACAGGGGGGTTGGCTACACCTTC. As protein: CASSPITRDRGVGYTF.

V usage is TRBV5-4 and J usage is TRBJ1-4, with unresolved D. Looked up from germline, CDR1 is SGHNT and CDR2 is YYREEE (reference sequence). The length of the CDR3 is 15 residues. The germline V and J ends were trimmed by 3 bases and 7 bases, with 16 bases remaining between them. CDR3 protein: CASSSEKGGREKLFF. DNA for the CDR3: TGTGCCAGCAGCTCGGAAAAGGGAGGACGTGAAAAACTGTTTTTT.

This chain uses TRBV13 with TRBJ2-2; tentatively, D is TRBD2 (5 bases). V was pared by 2 bases and J by 6 bases, with 16 bases between. CDR3 length equals 16 residues. From germline, CDR1 is PRHDT and CDR2 FYEKMQ (reference sequence). The CDR3 loop reads CASSLNLVRGPGELFF. The DNA for the CDR3 is TGTGCCAGCAGCTTAAATTTAGTCCGGGGTCCCGGGGAGCTGTTTTTT.

This clone was recorded once. The chain has TRBV7-9 and TRBJ2-1, with a weak D call TRBD1 (6 bases). Per the germline V gene, CDR1 is SEHNR and CDR2 is FQNEAQ (reference sequence). The CDR3 is 18 residues long. The V gene lost 5 bases and the J gene lost 2 bases, with 22 bases spanning the gap. The CDR3 DNA reads TGTGCCAGCAGCCTCACTACCTCTACAGGGATTCCCTACAATGAGCAGTTCTTC. Amino acids: CASSLTTSTGIPYNEQFF.

The chain recombines TRBV13 with TRBJ1-1, with 8 nucleotides matching TRBD1. The length of the CDR3 is 14 residues. Trimming at V came to 0 bases and at J to 7 bases, leaving 4 bases not matched to a gene. The germline gives CDR1 PRHDT, CDR2 FYEKMQ (reference sequence). The CDR3 loop is CASSLGTGAIEAFF. The CDR3 bases are TGTGCCAGCAGCTTAGGGACAGGGGCAATTGAAGCTTTCTTT.

This clone occurred once. The chain joins TRBV9 to TRBJ1-2, with a tentative D call TRBD1 (6 bases). CDR1 is SGDLS and CDR2 is YYNGEE in the germline V gene. This CDR3 region has 15 residues. Between the trimmed V and J ends, which lost 3 bases and 5 bases, there was a span of 17 bases. CDR3 residues: CASSAGGSQGYGYTF. The CDR3 region has the DNA TGTGCCAGCAGCGCTGGGGGCTCCCAGGGGTATGGCTACACCTTC.

The chain has TRBV2 and TRBJ1-1; D is uncertain. V shed 3 bases and J shed 4 bases, with 9 bases lying between them. Germline V gene data show CDR1 as SNHLY and CDR2 as FYNNEI. The CDR3 spans 13 residues. CDR3 nucleotide sequence: TGTGCCAGCAGTGAGGACTCGCGCACTGAAGCTTTCTTT. Translating gives CASSEDSRTEAFF.

The chain links TRBV30 to TRBJ2-7, with a possible D match to TRBD1 (6 bases). Germline V lookup: CDR1 GTSNPN, CDR2 SVGIG (reference sequence). V was pared by 3 bases and J by 7 bases, with 25 bases between. The CDR3 is made up of 16 amino acids. CDR3 amino acids: CAWSRPPSYREREQYF. In DNA form, the CDR3 reads TGTGCCTGGAGCCGCCCACCCTCTTACAGGGAGAGAGAGCAGTACTTC.

This clone was seen only once. V usage is TRBV2 and J usage is TRBJ2-7; no reliable D call. The CDR3 covers 12 residues. The V and J ends lost 1 base and 2 bases respectively, with 3 bases between them. From germline, CDR1 is SNHLY and CDR2 FYNNEI. CDR3 bases: TGTGCCAGCAGTGAAGTAACCTACGAGCAGTACTTC. The encoded protein is CASSEVTYEQYF.